This TCR beta chain emerged from a study of blood T cell repertoires in COVID-19 (dated by TCRdb to about 2020). For the study in its entirety: Samples covering the acute and convalescent phases of COVID-19 were provided by collaborators in the United States, Italy and Spain. The samples were drawn from two sources: the first 160 participants of the ongoing ImmuneRACE study, and fewer than 1,500 subjects contributed by 6 global collaborators. The sample metadata nearly always contained a de-identified subject ID, COVID-19 status, age in years and sex. The material from the prospective study consisted of cDNA or gDNA derived from T cells, B-cell-depleted T cells, or PBMCs. Where HLA class I and class II types were available, the types were taken from metadata supplied by the sample provider, not from assay-based typing. Subjects who had been exposed to COVID-19, were actively infected with it, or had recovered from it provided the deeply sampled blood TCRbeta repertoires that made up the dataset. The repertoires were released in a freely available public database intended as a resource for research on the immune response to SARS-CoV-2. On the study overall, not on this receptor specifically: The amount of clinical and demographic metadata varied by source and participant and was provided uncurated.

The immunoSEQ Assay, a bias-controlled multiplex PCR, was used to amplify TCRbeta CDR3 regions from genomic DNA. The paper's data handling went like this. The number of nucleated cells in each sample was estimated from the amplification of reference gene primers within the assay. Sequence reads were collapsed and filtered to measure the absolute abundance of every unique TCRbeta CDR3 rearrangement. For each sample, productive Simpson clonality was calculated as the square root of Simpson's diversity index across productive rearrangements. TCRdb took over this immuneACCESS table, retaining in-frame rearrangements with V and J assigned. Such tables are incomplete; in checked studies, under half of the missing clones stem from an unresolved V gene, and the remainder is unexplained. Clonal size and the V and J genes are those of that table, whereas D and trimming came from the DNA. The sample table lists some 62,000 clones, approximately 80% of them with a count of one. The ten largest clonotypes hold 15% to 20% of the sample.

Concerning this clone itself: Its target antigen remains unknown. Nothing much larger sits one base from this clone, and base qualities are not available.

At the junction V is shortened by 1 base and J by 8 bases, with 17 bases in between. The CDR3, cysteine through phenylalanine, is 15 amino acids long. The kept DNA is CDR3 alone, 45 bases in frame from the first base. Per the germline V gene (reference sequence), LNHDA is the CDR1 and SQIVND is the CDR2. Whole blood was collected in K2EDTA tubes by collaborating institutions according to the institutions' own protocols. For TCRbeta analysis, collaborator samples were shipped as frozen whole blood, as isolated PBMCs, or as DNA extracted from either sample type. This TCR was recovered from a man aged 60 to 69 with acute or convalescent COVID-19. The sequence joins TRBV19 to TRBJ1-2; TRBD1 might be the D gene, on 5 matching bases. The specimen sequenced was peripheral blood. The CDR3 here reads CASSIGGTAREGYTF. At the DNA level, the sequence is TGTGCCAGTAGTATAGGCGGGACCGCGCGAGAAGGCTACACCTTC. Extended through the reference TRBV19 and TRBJ1-2 proteins, this CDR3 yields the full variable domain: DGGITQSPKYLFRKEGQNVTLSCEQNLNHDAMYWYRQDPGQGLRLIYYSQIVNDFQKGDIAEGYSVSREKKESFPLTVTSAQKNPTAFYLCASSIGGTAREGYTFGSGTRLTVV.